This T cell receptor beta chain is drawn from a study of blood T cells in healthy people across ages (dated by TCRdb to the mid-2010s). With regard to the full study: In model experiments, roughly one uniquely barcoded TCR beta cDNA molecule per two T cells was captured by template switching. The study analyzed two additional independent replicas of 1 million unique cDNA reads from the same blood draw for two donors, one aged 18 to 29 and one aged 80 or older. To avoid experimental bias, donors of different ages were randomly spread across the sequencing lanes. Four age groups were formed from the donors: young (average approximately 15 years), middle-aged (approximately 40), aged (roughly 59) and long-lived (around 82). Using deep sequencing normalized with unique cDNA molecular identifiers, the study measured how TCR beta repertoire diversity changes with age.

The paper as a whole reports these results and caveats: The long-lived group showed more naive CD4+ T cells, fewer expanded clones and increased TCR diversity than the aged group, suggesting age selection. A strong correlation was found between observed TCR beta diversity and the percentage of naive T cells measured by flow cytometry. Total diversity estimates from one million sequenced T cells were considered lower bounds and underestimates. Conclusive comparison of naive and antigen-experienced compartments was prevented by the profiling of bulk unsorted PBMCs. Because donor CMV infection status was unknown, age-related changes in expanded clonotypes were potentially confounded. Observed TCR beta diversity per million T cells fell roughly linearly with age, and a significant reduction was already apparent by age around 40.

Systemically healthy Caucasian individuals from Russia, about 38 in total and aged about 6 to 100 years, were included as donors. Each donor gave approximately 9.4 milliliters of peripheral blood, drawn into EDTA-treated Vacutainer tubes. Ficoll-Paque density-gradient centrifugation was used to isolate PBMCs, with at least 6.5 million per sample. Total RNA was extracted from PBMCs with Trizol reagent, with at least 5 micrograms obtained per sample. For every donor, flow cytometry on a PBMC aliquot measured the percentage of naive CD45RAhigh/CD27high T cells. Remarks on this clonotype: The antigen it binds to is not known. The input lacks base qualities; no much larger clone sits a single base away.

Library construction relied on 5' RACE. Sequencing used an Illumina HiSeq 2500. A second PCR of about 7 to 12 cycles was run with a J-beta primer mix and a sample-barcoded 5' primer. A unique molecular identifier was introduced onto each TCR beta cDNA molecule by a template-switch 5' adaptor carrying 12 random nucleotides. At least 2.5 million CDR3-containing paired-end reads were obtained from each sample. The Mint cDNA synthesis kit, primed by a TRBC-specific oligonucleotide, was used to synthesize first-strand cDNA from all RNA. After uracil-DNA glycosylase treatment, a first 18-cycle PCR used universal primers M1SS and BC2_uni_R on all cDNA. In the authors' own workflow: For normalization, 1 million high-quality reads were randomly selected from each sample, with every read carrying a distinct molecular identifier. Instead of being binned into consensus sequences, reads with shared molecular identifiers were discarded. CDR3 identification, clonotype clustering and error correction used MiTCR with a Q25 quality threshold and the strictest error-elimination algorithm. A nonparametric unseen species model using Euler transformation provided a lower-bound estimate of total TCR beta diversity. The public reads were run again by TCRdb, first through fastp at Q25 and then through MiXCR, and only productive beta chains were kept. Entries that share a CDR3 protein sequence are merged under the most common genes and DNA. TCRdb, not the original authors, processed these V and J calls. Here the sample has 1.5 million to 2 million distinct CDR3 sequences; 34% occur a single time. The ten top clones hold about 10% of the sample.

The CDR3 spans 15 residues, from the cysteine through the phenylalanine. Only the CDR3 DNA is retained, 45 bases long and in frame from the first base. Sequences MNHEY (CDR1) and SMNVEV (CDR2) are obtained from the germline V gene (reference sequence). V is pruned by 8 bases and J by 6 bases, leaving 9 bases of the junction without a gene match. The clonotype was recovered from a woman in her 30s in good health. The V gene is TRBV27 and the J gene is TRBJ2-1, and TRBD2 aligns with 11 junction nucleotides. Sequenced input: blood. DNA sequence: TGTGCCAGCTTACCAACTAGCGGGGGTCGCAATGAGCAGTTCTTC. This encodes CASLPTSGGRNEQFF.